This is a list of T cell receptor beta chains from one sample in a study of cytomegalovirus exposure and HLA in healthy donors. Profiled with immunoSEQ multiplex PCR; TCRdb holds only in-frame clones, not every one. There are about 130,000 clones in the sample, with about 1.5% held by the top ten. Sequenced input: PBMCs. These receptors came from a woman in her thirties or forties in good health and CMV-seropositive. Both conserved end residues are part of each CDR3. Each record gives: J gene, D gene, CDR3 length, V gene, CDR3 protein, CDR3 DNA. The D gene is left open where the match is weak.

>TRBJ2-7|TRBD1|11|TRBV5-1
CASMRDSLQYF
TGCGCCAGCATGAGGGACAGTCTGCAGTACTTC
>TRBJ1-5|-|16|TRBV2
CASSLLGADSNQPQHF
TGTGCCAGCAGCCTCTTGGGGGCAGATAGCAATCAGCCCCAGCATTTT
>TRBJ2-5|-|13|TRBV6-5
CASTLTEQETQYF
TGTGCCAGCACCCTGACAGAACAAGAGACCCAGTACTTC
>TRBJ1-1|-|13|TRBV7-9
CASSAFQKTEAFF
TGTGCCAGCAGCGCCTTTCAGAAAACTGAAGCTTTCTTT
>TRBJ2-1|TRBD2|17|TRBV18
CASSPPVSGRARNEQFF
TGTGCCAGCTCACCACCCGTCAGCGGGAGGGCCCGAAATGAGCAGTTCTTC
>TRBJ2-2|-|13|TRBV11-2
CASKIGGTGELFF
TGTGCCAGCAAGATCGGGGGCACCGGGGAGCTGTTTTTT
>TRBJ2-5|-|16|TRBV28
CASSYSLSAGKVTQYF
TGTGCCAGCAGTTACAGTTTGTCGGCAGGGAAGGTGACCCAGTACTTC
>TRBJ2-3|-|16|TRBV11-2
CASSAASDSDTDTQYF
TGTGCCAGCAGCGCGGCCTCCGACAGTGACACAGATACGCAGTATTTT
>TRBJ2-7|TRBD2|15|TRBV4-1
CASSNPPSGVYEQYF
TGCGCCAGCAGCAACCCCCCCAGCGGGGTCTACGAGCAGTACTTC
>TRBJ2-3|TRBD1|15|TRBV9
CASSADRQPTDTQYF
TGTGCCAGCAGCGCGGACAGGCAACCCACAGATACGCAGTATTTT
>TRBJ2-2|-|16|TRBV7-3
CASSLVGAGNTGELFF
TGTGCCAGCAGCTTGGTGGGGGCCGGGAACACCGGGGAGCTGTTTTTT
>TRBJ1-4|-|18|TRBV21-1
CASSKAKGREFDDEKLFF
TGTGCCAGCAGCAAAGCGAAGGGCAGGGAATTTGACGATGAAAAACTGTTTTTT
>TRBJ1-6|-|15|TRBV6-5
CASSPTVGSYSPLHF
TGTGCCAGCAGCCCAACAGTAGGAAGCTATTCACCCCTCCACTTT
>TRBJ1-1|-|16|TRBV4-1
CASSPAFGGANTEAFF
TGCGCCAGCAGCCCTGCCTTTGGAGGGGCGAACACTGAAGCTTTCTTT
>TRBJ1-1|-|12|TRBV30
CAWIPGNTEAFF
TGTGCCTGGATCCCAGGGAACACTGAAGCTTTCTTT
>TRBJ1-1|TRBD1|17|TRBV11-3
CASSLDPGTGGVTEAFF
TGTGCCAGCAGCTTAGATCCAGGGACAGGGGGTGTCACTGAAGCTTTCTTT
>TRBJ1-1|-|16|TRBV4-3
CASSQDRSTMNTEAFF
TGCGCCAGCAGCCAAGATAGGAGTACCATGAACACTGAAGCTTTCTTT
>TRBJ2-5|TRBD2|11|TRBV20-1
CSASGVGTQYF
TGCAGTGCCAGCGGGGTGGGGACCCAGTACTTC
>TRBJ2-3|-|14|TRBV27
CASSLGQSTDTQYF
TGTGCCAGCAGCCTTGGACAGAGCACAGATACGCAGTATTTT
>TRBJ1-4|-|15|TRBV28
CASSTQTGANEKLFF
TGTGCCAGCAGTACCCAGACAGGAGCCAATGAAAAACTGTTTTTT
>TRBJ2-1|-|14|TRBV7-3
CASSLGLASDEQFF
TGTGCCAGCAGCTTAGGTCTGGCCAGCGATGAGCAGTTCTTC
>TRBJ1-3|TRBD1|15|TRBV6-1
CASSGTGVAGNTIYF
TGTGCCAGCAGTGGGACAGGGGTGGCCGGAAACACCATATATTTT
>TRBJ2-6|TRBD1|19|TRBV19
CASSIKGDRGLTGANVLTF
TGTGCCAGTAGCATAAAAGGGGACAGGGGGCTAACAGGGGCCAACGTCCTGACTTTC
>TRBJ2-7|-|11|TRBV29-1
CSVQMTDEQYF
TGCAGCGTTCAAATGACAGACGAGCAGTACTTC
>TRBJ1-5|-|13|TRBV30
CAWSPNSNQPQHF
TGTGCCTGGAGCCCTAATAGCAATCAGCCCCAGCATTTT
>TRBJ2-2|TRBD1|17|TRBV7-9
CASSLSGTGDYTGELFF
TGTGCCAGCAGCTTATCCGGGACAGGGGATTATACCGGGGAGCTGTTTTTT
>TRBJ2-1|TRBD2|16|TRBV7-8
CASSPPFRAGVNEQFF
TGTGCCAGCAGCCCCCCCTTTCGAGCGGGAGTCAATGAGCAGTTCTTC
>TRBJ2-7|-|15|TRBV4-1
CASSEGAGRTYEQYF
TGCGCCAGCAGCGAAGGGGCGGGCAGGACCTACGAGCAGTACTTC
>TRBJ2-1|-|13|TRBV5-1
CASSWWSGNEQFF
TGCGCCAGCAGCTGGTGGTCGGGCAATGAGCAGTTCTTC
>TRBJ2-5|-|15|TRBV28
CASSSRRDFRETQYF
TGTGCCAGCAGTTCTAGACGGGACTTTCGAGAGACCCAGTACTTC
>TRBJ1-1|-|15|TRBV27
CASSLSGEGDTEAFF
TGTGCCAGCAGTTTATCGGGTGAGGGGGACACTGAAGCTTTCTTT
>TRBJ1-1|-|15|TRBV14
CASSQVEGRKTEAFF
TGTGCCAGCAGCCAAGTAGAGGGGAGGAAAACTGAAGCTTTCTTT
>TRBJ2-3|TRBD2|15|TRBV6-6
CASSYGGLAADTQYF
TGTGCCAGCAGTTACGGGGGACTAGCGGCAGATACGCAGTATTTT
>TRBJ2-7|TRBD1|14|TRBV11-2
CASSSTGVAYEQYF
TGTGCCAGCAGCTCGACAGGGGTAGCCTACGAGCAGTACTTC
>TRBJ2-7|TRBD2|15|TRBV19
CASSIVAGGSYEQYF
TGTGCCAGTAGTATCGTAGCGGGTGGGTCCTACGAGCAGTACTTC
>TRBJ2-1|-|17|TRBV11-2
CASSLWAVRQVNNEQFF
TGTGCCAGCAGCTTATGGGCCGTCCGTCAGGTGAACAATGAGCAGTTCTTC
>TRBJ2-1|-|17|TRBV5-4
CASRPGRWAGRYNEQFF
TGTGCCAGCAGGCCTGGACGGTGGGCGGGACGGTACAATGAGCAGTTCTTC
>TRBJ1-5|-|12|TRBV7-9
CASSLPLQPQHF
TGTGCCAGCAGCTTACCCCTTCAGCCCCAGCATTTT
>TRBJ1-6|-|15|TRBV2
CASIRDRSYNSPLHF
TGTGCCAGCATCCGGGATCGCTCCTATAATTCACCCCTCCACTTT
>TRBJ1-2|-|12|TRBV28
CASRVMEHGYTF
TGTGCCAGCAGGGTGATGGAGCATGGCTACACCTTC
>TRBJ1-5|-|15|TRBV25-1
CASSESGREHQPQHF
TGTGCCAGCAGTGAATCGGGGAGGGAACATCAGCCCCAGCATTTT
>TRBJ1-4|-|12|TRBV18
CASSLDSEKLFF
TGTGCCAGCTCATTGGACAGTGAAAAACTGTTTTTT
>TRBJ2-1|TRBD2|16|TRBV10-3
CAISPKGLAGYNEQFF
TGTGCCATCAGTCCGAAGGGACTAGCGGGGTATAATGAGCAGTTCTTC
>TRBJ2-1|-|12|TRBV9
CASSVGTEEQFF
TGTGCCAGCAGCGTAGGAACGGAGGAGCAGTTCTTC
>TRBJ1-2|TRBD1|12|TRBV6-5
CASRTTGGGYTF
TGTGCCAGCAGGACGACAGGGGGAGGCTACACCTTC
>TRBJ1-3|-|17|TRBV5-1
CASSLTGSQSSGNTIYF
TGCGCCAGCAGCTTAACGGGGTCACAGAGCTCTGGAAACACCATATATTTT